This T cell receptor beta chain was profiled in a study of tumor and adjacent non-tumor tissue in lung cancer (dated by TCRdb to 2016 to 2018). In terms of the full investigation: Of the cohort, 12 patients had adenocarcinoma, 2 had squamous cell carcinoma and 1 had small cell lung cancer. For each patient, one tumor sample and one normal lung sample were taken, giving roughly 30 paired specimens that underwent TCRbeta CDR3 sequencing. A total of approximately 130,000,000 productive TCRbeta reads were generated by sequencing, corresponding to an average of about 4 million reads per sample. The study compared bulk TCRbeta repertoires from lung tumor tissue and matched distant non-tumor lung tissue of some 14 lung cancer patients. Among the 15 or so patients, ages ranged from roughly 31 to 80 years, about 10 were men and 5 were women, and disease was TNM stage I to III.

Its CDR3 holds 14 amino acids, cysteine through phenylalanine. Only the CDR3 part of the read is kept: 42 bases, read in frame from the first base. CDR1 and CDR2 (SGHDT, YYEEEE) derive from the germline V gene. A distance of 7 bases separates the germline ends of V and J, which lose 0 bases and 3 bases respectively. This clonotype has a count of ten or more. What antigen it recognizes has not been identified. Base qualities are not at hand, and no much larger clone is one base apart. Preparation of the library involved multiplex PCR. Sequencing used an Illumina HiSeq 2500. TCRbeta libraries were constructed through three rounds of nested PCR with primers (Table S4) according to protocols adapted from ARM-PCR. Before sequencing, PCR products of 200-500 bp were excised from the gel and purified with the QIAquick gel extraction kit. Per the original workflow: Reads were cleaned using Trimmomatic, were merged into complete CDR3 sequences using FLASH, and were assigned to V(D)J germline segments using MiTCR. VDJtools was used to compute clonal diversity as the inverse Simpson's index. Productive reads were defined as in-frame sequences without a premature stop codon. TCRdb's own reprocessing of the public reads used fastp at Q25 and MiXCR and kept productive beta chains. Each CDR3 protein appears once, grouped with its most common genes and DNA. V and J calls and clone size were set by TCRdb, not the authors. For this sample there are about 110,000 distinct CDR3 sequences; about 75% appear just once. The ten largest clones capture 37% of the sample.

RNA was isolated from bulk, unsorted tissue, and RNA quality was assessed with a NanoDrop ND-1000 and an Agilent 2100. Newly diagnosed lung cancer patients without prior chemotherapy who had been admitted for thoracic surgery in China between August and November 2014 were enrolled as donors. Anyone who had undergone radiotherapy or chemotherapy before, or who had another cancer at the same time, was left out of the study. Pieces of surgical tissue measuring about 1-2.1 cm3 were kept in RNAlater solution and held at -80 degrees C until needed. Summary of the overall study and its limitations: TCR diversity was significantly higher in younger patients, and greater tumor TCR diversity was associated with shorter overall survival and shorter disease-free survival. The sequencing platform is not named in the methods, and unique molecular identifiers are not mentioned. The top 100 clones made up a significantly larger cumulative share of the repertoire in normal lung than in tumor tissue. With only roughly 14 patients in the cohort, the authors noted that larger samples and more detailed clinical data are needed. Because peripheral blood was not sequenced, the blood TCRbeta repertoires of the lung cancer patients in the study went unexamined. Tumor tissue showed significantly higher TCR diversity (inverse Simpson) than normal lung tissue, at around 460 vs 160 (P = 0.0075, Mann-Whitney U test).

This TCR was sampled from a woman aged 60-70 years with non-small cell lung cancer. The chain employs TRBV5-6 and TRBJ1-5; the D gene cannot be named for sure. Sequencing was carried out using lung tumor tissue. At the DNA level, the sequence is TGTGCCAGCAGCTTGGGCCGGTACAATCAGCCCCAGCATTTT. This translates into CASSLGRYNQPQHF. With the rest looked up from the reference TRBV5-6 and TRBJ1-5 genes rather than sequenced, the full variable domain is DAGVTQSPTHLIKTRGQQVTLRCSPKSGHDTVSWYQQALGQGPQFIFQYYEEEERQRGNFPDRFSGHQFPNYSSELNVNALLLGDSALYLCASSLGRYNQPQHFGDGTRLSIL.